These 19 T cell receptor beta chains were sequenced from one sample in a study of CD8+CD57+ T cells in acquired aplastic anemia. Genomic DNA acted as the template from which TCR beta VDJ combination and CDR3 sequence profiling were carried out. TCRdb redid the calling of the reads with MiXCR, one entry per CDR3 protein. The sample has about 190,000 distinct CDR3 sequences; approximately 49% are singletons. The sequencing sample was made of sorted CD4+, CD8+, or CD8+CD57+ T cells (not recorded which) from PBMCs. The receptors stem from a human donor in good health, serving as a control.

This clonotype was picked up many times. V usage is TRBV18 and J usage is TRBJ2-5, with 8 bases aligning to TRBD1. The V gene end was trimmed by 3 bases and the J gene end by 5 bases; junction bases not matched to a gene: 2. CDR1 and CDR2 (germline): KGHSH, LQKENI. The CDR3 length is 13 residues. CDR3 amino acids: CASSPRGQETQYF. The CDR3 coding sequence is TGTGCCAGCTCACCCAGGGGGCAGGAGACCCAGTACTTC.

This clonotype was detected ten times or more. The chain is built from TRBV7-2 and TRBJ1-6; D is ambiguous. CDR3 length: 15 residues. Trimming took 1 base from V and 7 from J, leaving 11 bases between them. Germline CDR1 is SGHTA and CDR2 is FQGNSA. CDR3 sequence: CASSLGPEANSPLHF. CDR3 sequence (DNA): TGTGCCAGCAGCTTAGGACCGGAGGCGAATTCACCCCTCCACTTT.

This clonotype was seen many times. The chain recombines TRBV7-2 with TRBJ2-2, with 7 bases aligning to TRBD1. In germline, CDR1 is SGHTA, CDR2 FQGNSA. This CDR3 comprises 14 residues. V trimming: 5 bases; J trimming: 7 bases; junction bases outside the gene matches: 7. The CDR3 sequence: CASSQQGNIGELFF. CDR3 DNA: TGTGCCAGCAGCCAACAGGGGAATATCGGGGAGCTGTTTTTT.

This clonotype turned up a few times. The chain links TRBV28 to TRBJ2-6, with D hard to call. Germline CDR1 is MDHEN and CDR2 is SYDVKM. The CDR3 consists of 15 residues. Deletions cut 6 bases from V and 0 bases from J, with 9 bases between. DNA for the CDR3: TGTGCCAGCAGGCGTCTCCTCTCTGGGGCCAACGTCCTGACTTTC. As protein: CASRRLLSGANVLTF.

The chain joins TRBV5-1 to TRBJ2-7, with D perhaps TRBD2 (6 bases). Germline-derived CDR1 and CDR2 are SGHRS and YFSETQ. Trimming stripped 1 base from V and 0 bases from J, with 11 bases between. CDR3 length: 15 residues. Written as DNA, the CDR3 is TGCGCCAGCAGCTTGCAGGGAGGACTCTCCTACGAGCAGTACTTC. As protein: CASSLQGGLSYEQYF.

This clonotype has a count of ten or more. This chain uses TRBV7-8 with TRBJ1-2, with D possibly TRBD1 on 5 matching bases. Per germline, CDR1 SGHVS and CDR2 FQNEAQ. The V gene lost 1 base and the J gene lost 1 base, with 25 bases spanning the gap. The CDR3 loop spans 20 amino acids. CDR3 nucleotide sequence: TGTGCCAGCAGCTTAGGGCCAGGGCTAATCGGGATCCAGAATAACTATGGCTACACCTTC. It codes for CASSLGPGLIGIQNNYGYTF.

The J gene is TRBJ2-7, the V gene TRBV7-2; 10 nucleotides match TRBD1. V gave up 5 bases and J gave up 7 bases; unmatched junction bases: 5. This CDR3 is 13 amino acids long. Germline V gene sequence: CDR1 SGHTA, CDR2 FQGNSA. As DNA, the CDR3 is TGTGCCAGCAGCCGGACAGGGGGGGGGGAGCAGTACTTC. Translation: CASSRTGGGEQYF.

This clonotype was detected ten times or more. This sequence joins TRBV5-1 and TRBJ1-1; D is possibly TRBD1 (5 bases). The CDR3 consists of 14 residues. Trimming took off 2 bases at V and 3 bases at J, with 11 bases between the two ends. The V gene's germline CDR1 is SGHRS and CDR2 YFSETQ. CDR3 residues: CASSFRGEDTEAFF. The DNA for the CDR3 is TGCGCCAGCAGCTTTCGGGGGGAAGACACTGAAGCTTTCTTT.

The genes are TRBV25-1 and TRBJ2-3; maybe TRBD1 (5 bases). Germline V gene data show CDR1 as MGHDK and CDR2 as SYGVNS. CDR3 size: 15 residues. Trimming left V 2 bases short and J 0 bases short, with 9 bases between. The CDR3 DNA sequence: TGTGCCAGCAGTGAAGGGGCAACTAGCACAGATACGCAGTATTTT. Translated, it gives CASSEGATSTDTQYF.

CDR3 residues: CASSIQATEAFF. As DNA, the CDR3 is TGTGCCAGTAGTATACAGGCCACTGAAGCTTTCTTT. V and J are TRBV19 and TRBJ1-1; D gene uncertain. Germline lookup yields CDR1 LNHDA and CDR2 SQIVND (reference sequence). Trimming pared 2 bases from V and 4 bases from J, leaving 5 bases between. This CDR3 is 12 amino acids long. Using reference TRBV19 and TRBJ1-1 for the parts outside the CDR3, the full variable domain is DGGITQSPKYLFRKEGQNVTLSCEQNLNHDAMYWYRQDPGQGLRLIYYSQIVNDFQKGDIAEGYSVSREKKESFPLTVTSAQKNPTAFYLCASSIQATEAFFGQGTRLTVV.

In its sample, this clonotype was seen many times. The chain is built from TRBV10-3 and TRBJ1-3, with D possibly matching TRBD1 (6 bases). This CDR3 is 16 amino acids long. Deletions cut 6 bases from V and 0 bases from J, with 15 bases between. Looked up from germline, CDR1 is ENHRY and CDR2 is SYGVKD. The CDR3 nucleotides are TGTGCCATCAGCGGACCGGGACACGGCTCTGGAAACACCATATATTTT. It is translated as CAISGPGHGSGNTIYF.

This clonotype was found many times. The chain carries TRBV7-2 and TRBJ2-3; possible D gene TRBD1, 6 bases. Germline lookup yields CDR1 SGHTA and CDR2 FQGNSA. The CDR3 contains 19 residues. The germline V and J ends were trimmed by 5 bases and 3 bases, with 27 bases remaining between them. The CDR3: CASSPVPYTGWIFTDTQYF. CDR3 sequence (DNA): TGTGCCAGCAGCCCCGTCCCTTATACAGGGTGGATTTTTACAGATACGCAGTATTTT.

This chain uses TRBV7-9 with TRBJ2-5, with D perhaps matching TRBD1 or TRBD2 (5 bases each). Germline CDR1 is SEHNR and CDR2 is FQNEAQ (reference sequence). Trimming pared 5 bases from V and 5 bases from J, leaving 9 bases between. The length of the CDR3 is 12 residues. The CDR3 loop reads CASSPGAETQYF. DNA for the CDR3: TGTGCCAGCAGCCCCGGGGCCGAGACCCAGTACTTC. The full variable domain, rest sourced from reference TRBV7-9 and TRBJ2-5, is DTGVSQNPRHKITKRGQNVTFRCDPISEHNRLYWYRQTLGQGPEFLTYFQNEAQLEKSRLLSDRFSAERPKGSFSTLEIQRTEQGDSAMYLCASSPGAETQYFGPGTRLLVL.

CDR3 sequence: CATSDYKPGVKDTQYF. DNA of the CDR3: TGTGCCACCAGTGATTATAAGCCAGGGGTTAAGGATACGCAGTATTTT. The rearrangement joins TRBV24-1 to TRBJ2-3; a possible D gene is TRBD1 (6 bases). Trimming removed 2 bases at V and 6 bases at J, with 17 bases between. The CDR3 extends over 16 amino acids. CDR1 KGHDR and CDR2 SFDVKD come from the germline V gene.

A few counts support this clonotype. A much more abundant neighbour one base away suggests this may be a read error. CDR3 nucleotides: TGTGCCAGCAGTTGGGACAGGGGACAAATAAGGTCCTACAATGAGCAGTACTTC. Encoded protein: CASSWDRGQIRSYNEQYF. This sequence joins TRBV12-3 or TRBV12-4 and TRBJ2-7; 10 nucleotides line up with TRBD1. The CDR3 runs 18 residues. The V gene end was trimmed by 4 bases and the J gene end by 7 bases; junction bases not matched to a gene: 19.

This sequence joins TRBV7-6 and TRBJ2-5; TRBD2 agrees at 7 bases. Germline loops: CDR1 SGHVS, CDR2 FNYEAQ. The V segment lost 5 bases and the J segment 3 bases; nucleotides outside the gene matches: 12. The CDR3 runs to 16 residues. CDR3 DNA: TGTGCCAGCAGCCCGGTGATGGGGGGGGGAAAAGAGACCCAGTACTTC. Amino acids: CASSPVMGGGKETQYF.

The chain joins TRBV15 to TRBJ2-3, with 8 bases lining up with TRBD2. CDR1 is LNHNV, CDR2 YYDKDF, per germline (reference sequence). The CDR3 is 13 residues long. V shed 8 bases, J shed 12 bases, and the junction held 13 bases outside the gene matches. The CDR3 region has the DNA TGTGCCACCGCGGGGGGCGCCCGAAAGTACCAGTATTTT. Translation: CATAGGARKYQYF.

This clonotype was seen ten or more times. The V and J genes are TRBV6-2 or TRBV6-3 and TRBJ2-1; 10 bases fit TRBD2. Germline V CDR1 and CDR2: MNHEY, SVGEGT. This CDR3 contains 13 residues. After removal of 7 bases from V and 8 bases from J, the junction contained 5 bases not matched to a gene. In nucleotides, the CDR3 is TGTGCCAGCAAGCGGGGGGGCCTCTATGAGCAGTTCTTC. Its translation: CASKRGGLYEQFF.

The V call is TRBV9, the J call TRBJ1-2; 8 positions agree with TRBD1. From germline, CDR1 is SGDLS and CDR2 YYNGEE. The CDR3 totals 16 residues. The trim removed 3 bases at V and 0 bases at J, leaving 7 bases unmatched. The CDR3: CASSEGGRGPNYGYTF. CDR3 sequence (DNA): TGTGCCAGCAGCGAGGGAGGCAGGGGGCCTAACTATGGCTACACCTTC.